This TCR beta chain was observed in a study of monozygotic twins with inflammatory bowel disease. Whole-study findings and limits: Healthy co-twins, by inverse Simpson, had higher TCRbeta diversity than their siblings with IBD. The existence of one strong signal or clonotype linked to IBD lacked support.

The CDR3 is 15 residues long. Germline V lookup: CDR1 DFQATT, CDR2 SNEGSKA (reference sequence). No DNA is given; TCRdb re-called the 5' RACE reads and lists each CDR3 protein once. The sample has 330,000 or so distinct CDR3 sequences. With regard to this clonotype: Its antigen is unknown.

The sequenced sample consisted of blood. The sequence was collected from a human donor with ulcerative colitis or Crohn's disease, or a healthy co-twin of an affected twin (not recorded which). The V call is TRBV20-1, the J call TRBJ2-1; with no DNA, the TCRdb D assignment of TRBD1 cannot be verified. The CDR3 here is CSAGEPGQGAKEQFF.